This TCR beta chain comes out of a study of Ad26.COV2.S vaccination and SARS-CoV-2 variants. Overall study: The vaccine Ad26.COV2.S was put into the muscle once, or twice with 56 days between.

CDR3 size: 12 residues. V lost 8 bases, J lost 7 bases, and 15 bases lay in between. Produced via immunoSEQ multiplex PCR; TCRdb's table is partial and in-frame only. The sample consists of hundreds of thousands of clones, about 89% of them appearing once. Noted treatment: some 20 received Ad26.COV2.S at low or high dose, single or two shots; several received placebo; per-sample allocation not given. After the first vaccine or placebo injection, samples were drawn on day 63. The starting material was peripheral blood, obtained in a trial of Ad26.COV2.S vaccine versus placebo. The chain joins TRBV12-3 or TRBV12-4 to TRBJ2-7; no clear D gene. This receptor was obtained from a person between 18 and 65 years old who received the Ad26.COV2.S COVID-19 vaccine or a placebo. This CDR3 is CASGSLSSEQYF. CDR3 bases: TGTGCCAGCGGCAGTTTGTCCAGTGAGCAGTACTTC.